This entry lists 7 T cell receptor beta chains sequenced from one sample in a study of identical twins. Each CDR3 protein is one row after TCRdb ran MiXCR on the 5' RACE reads. The sample carries 1.5 million to 2 million distinct CDR3 sequences, about 32% recorded once. The sample consisted of cord blood. These receptors all come from a newborn girl in good health.

This chain links TRBV3-1 with TRBJ2-2, with D hard to call. The CDR3 spans 16 residues. V lost 0 bases to trimming and J lost 2 bases, with 10 bases between them. The germline V gene encodes CDR1 LGHDT and CDR2 YNNKEL (reference sequence). The CDR3 protein is CASSQDLAINTGELFF. Written as DNA, the CDR3 is TGTGCCAGCAGCCAAGATCTGGCGATTAACACCGGGGAGCTGTTTTTT.

This clonotype was seen a handful of times. The V call is TRBV10-1, the J call TRBJ2-3; the D is unclear. This CDR3 is built from 13 residues. The V end lost 2 bases, the J end lost 3 bases, and 6 bases lay between the germline ends. Germline V gene data show CDR1 as WNHNN and CDR2 as SYGVQD (reference sequence). The CDR3 nucleotides read TGCGCCAGCAGTGAGGAGGTGACAGATACGCAGTATTTT. This gives the protein CASSEEVTDTQYF.

This clonotype was detected only a few times. A single base separates this from a much larger clone, so it may be a read error. V gene TRBV7-2 combines with J gene TRBJ2-7; D unresolved. CDR3 length equals 14 residues. Trimming left V 1 base short and J 2 bases short, with 9 bases between. CDR1 SGHTA and CDR2 FQGNSA come from the germline V gene. For the CDR3, the DNA is TGTGCCAGCAGCTTAGAGGCGAGCCCCTACGAGCAGTACTTC. This translates into CASSLEASPYEQYF.

In this sample, this clonotype turned up a few times. V and J are TRBV7-2 and TRBJ2-4, with 7 bases aligning to TRBD2. The DNA matches TRBJ2-7 better at its end, which makes the J call doubtful. The CDR3 has 15 amino acids. Germline V gene sequence: CDR1 SGHTA, CDR2 FQGNSA. This CDR3 reads CASSLREGVAYEQYF. CDR3 DNA: TGTGCCAGCAGCTTAAGGGAGGGTGTAGCCTACGAGCAGTACTTC.

This sequence joins TRBV14 and TRBJ2-1, with 7 bases that match TRBD2. Germline trimming cut 1 base from V and 3 bases from J; bases unmatched to any gene: 9. The germline gives CDR1 SGHDN, CDR2 FVKESK. CDR3 length equals 17 residues. CDR3 nucleotide sequence: TGTGCCAGCAGCCAAGGGAGGCGGGAGAGCTACTACAATGAGCAGTTCTTC. It yields the protein CASSQGRRESYYNEQFF.

The chain employs TRBV20-1 and TRBJ1-5; D ambiguous. From germline, CDR1 is DFQATT and CDR2 SNEGSKA (reference sequence). Trimming took off 7 bases at V and 3 bases at J, with 10 bases between the two ends. This CDR3 has 12 residues. CDR3 DNA sequence: TGCAGTGTGTCTGGTTACAATCAGCCCCAGCATTTT. It translates to CSVSGYNQPQHF.

The chain links TRBV20-1 to TRBJ2-4; 10 bases are shared with TRBD2. The germline V gene has CDR1 DFQATT and CDR2 SNEGSKA (reference sequence). The ends lost 3 bases at V and 13 bases at J; junction bases unmatched: 15. The CDR3 contains 15 residues. The CDR3 DNA is TGCAGTGCTAGGCTAGCGGGAGTCATCTACAATGAGCAGTACTTC. As protein: CSARLAGVIYNEQYF.